In its sample, the clone carrying this TCR beta chain was seen a few times. Its antigen is currently unknown. This entry is derived from a study of T cell repertoires in cytomegalovirus infection. Study-level background: Evidence of both CMV infection and a matching HLA type came from public TCR beta signatures.

TCRdb re-analysed the reads in MiXCR, keeping a single row per CDR3 protein. This sample has about 100,000 distinct CDR3 sequences, with roughly 29% found just once. Trimming removed 6 bases from V and 2 bases from J; junction bases left unmatched: 10. CDR1 MNHEY and CDR2 SMNVEV come from the germline V gene (reference sequence). The CDR3 extends over 15 amino acids. General study results and limits: Across the ex vivo response, the dominant clonotypes were HLA-C-restricted CMV-specific TCR beta clonotypes.

The J gene is TRBJ2-7, the V gene TRBV27; 7 bases fit TRBD2. The receptor comes from a human donor in good health (CMV status not recorded). Some clones in this sample may be carry-over from other donors' samples. Source: CD8+ T cells from cultured PBMCs, taken from culture after CMV antigen stimulation. For the CDR3, the DNA is TGTGCCAGCAGCTCAGCCGGGACTAAAACCTACGAGCAGTACTTC. It codes for CASSSAGTKTYEQYF.